The rows below give T cell receptor beta chains drawn from one sample of a study of PD-L1 blockade in urothelial cancer. The method was immunoSEQ multiplex PCR; TCRdb's version includes in-frame clones alone and lacks a portion of them. This repertoire shows tens of thousands of clones, about 85% found once; its top ten account for approximately 1.8%. Sample: PBMCs, taken around atezolizumab (anti-PD-L1) treatment. These receptors were taken from a man between 50 and 59 years old with urothelial cancer. CDR3s include the opening cysteine and the closing phenylalanine or tryptophan. The order of the fields is V gene, D gene, clone size, J gene, CDR3 DNA, CDR3 protein. D genes are given only for firm matches. Clone size, where shown, is once, few, many, or a class for clones that have expanded.

TRBV4-3	TRBD2	-	TRBJ2-1	TGCGCCAGCAGCCAGTCTAGCGGAGTAACCTACAATGAGCAGTTCTTC	CASSQSSGVTYNEQFF
TRBV6-1	TRBD1	-	TRBJ1-2	TGTGCCAGCAGTGTATCCGGGACAGGGAACTATGGCTACACCTTC	CASSVSGTGNYGYTF
TRBV19	TRBD1	-	TRBJ2-1	TGTGCCAGTAGTCCCGACAGGGGTTCCTACAATGAGCAGTTCTTC	CASSPDRGSYNEQFF
TRBV4-2	-	-	TRBJ1-1	TGTGCCAGCAGCCAAGATTATCGAGGGGGATACACTGAAGCTTTCTTT	CASSQDYRGGYTEAFF
TRBV4-3	-	-	TRBJ1-1	TGCGCCAGCAGCCAAGATACAGGGTCAAACACTGAAGCTTTCTTT	CASSQDTGSNTEAFF
TRBV18	TRBD1	-	TRBJ2-7	TGTGCCAGCTCAGCAGCGGGACAGGGTACCTACGAGCAGTACTTC	CASSAAGQGTYEQYF
TRBV12-5	TRBD1	-	TRBJ2-1	TGTGCTAGTGGTTTGTCACTTCAGGGGGCGGGAGAGCAGTTCTTC	CASGLSLQGAGEQFF
TRBV25-1	-	-	TRBJ2-2	TGTGCCAGCAGTGAAGAGGGCGGGGAGCTGTTTTTT	CASSEEGGELFF
TRBV4-1	TRBD1	-	TRBJ1-2	TGCGCCAGCAGCCAAGATTCTGGGACAGGGCTTATGCCTGGCTACACCTTC	CASSQDSGTGLMPGYTF
TRBV30	TRBD1	-	TRBJ1-1	TGTGCCTGGAGTGCCTCCCTCACAGGGGGCGCCGTTTTCTTT	CAWSASLTGGAVFF
TRBV10-2	-	-	TRBJ1-3	TGCGCCAGCACTAGAGGACTAGATGGAAACACCATATATTTT	CASTRGLDGNTIYF
TRBV19	TRBD1	-	TRBJ1-2	TGCGTCGCCGGGTGGACAGGGGGCATCGGCTACACCTTC	CVAGWTGGIGYTF
TRBV28	TRBD2	-	TRBJ2-3	TGTGCCAGCATAACTTGGGGCAGGGAGGGAGATACGCAGTATTTT	CASITWGREGDTQYF
TRBV6-1	-	-	TRBJ2-3	TGTGCCAGCAGTGAAGGGTGGGGCAAAGATACGCAGTATTTT	CASSEGWGKDTQYF
TRBV30	TRBD2	few	TRBJ2-1	TGTGCCGGCGCGGTGCGGGGGGTACAGGGTGAGCAGTTCTTC	CAGAVRGVQGEQFF
TRBV18	-	-	TRBJ2-7	TGTGCCAGCTCCCCGGGTGGTTACGTTCCAGAGCAGTACTTC	CASSPGGYVPEQYF
TRBV9	-	-	TRBJ2-1	TGTGCCAGCAGCGTTGCGGGAAGGTGGGACAATGAGCAGTTCTTC	CASSVAGRWDNEQFF
TRBV27	TRBD1	-	TRBJ2-7	TGTGCCAGCATCGGACAGGGGTGGGAGAGCTCCCAGGGCTACGAGCAGTACTTC	CASIGQGWESSQGYEQYF
TRBV6-4	TRBD2	-	TRBJ2-3	TGTGCCAGCAGCCGGACTAGCGGCACAGATACGCAGTATTTT	CASSRTSGTDTQYF
TRBV5-6	TRBD1	-	TRBJ1-6	TGTGCCAGCAGCTTCAACAGGGGCAATTCACCCCTCCACTTT	CASSFNRGNSPLHF
TRBV19	-	-	TRBJ2-1	TGTGCCAGTAGTAGTCTTGTCCGTACCGGTGAGCAGTTCTTC	CASSSLVRTGEQFF
TRBV28	TRBD1	-	TRBJ1-2	TGTGCCAGCGGAGGGACAGGGAGATTCTATGGCTACACCTTC	CASGGTGRFYGYTF
TRBV7-9	TRBD1	-	TRBJ1-1	TGTGCCAGCAGCGACAGGGGGCATAACGAAGCTTTCTTT	CASSDRGHNEAFF
TRBV7-6	-	-	TRBJ1-6	TGTGCCAGCAGCTCCGGGGGGATCGGGCAATCACCCCTCCACTTT	CASSSGGIGQSPLHF
TRBV19	-	-	TRBJ2-2	TGTGCCAGTAGTATAGATCTATGGGCAGGGCCGAACACCGGGGAGCTGTTTTTT	CASSIDLWAGPNTGELFF
TRBV5-4	-	once	TRBJ2-5	TGTGCCAGCAGCTTGCTAGGGGGTGAGACCCAGTACTTC	CASSLLGGETQYF
TRBV6-5	-	-	TRBJ1-1	TGTGCCAGCTCCGCCGGGGGGTGGAGCACTGAAGCTTTCTTT	CASSAGGWSTEAFF
TRBV11-3	TRBD1	-	TRBJ1-4	TGTGCCAGCAGTTCAGAGCGCCCGGGACAGGGTAATGAAAAACTGTTTTTT	CASSSERPGQGNEKLFF
TRBV5-1	TRBD2	-	TRBJ2-7	TGCGCCAGCAGCGTCCCACCGGGACTAAGCTCCTACGAGCAGTACTTC	CASSVPPGLSSYEQYF
TRBV5-1	TRBD1	-	TRBJ1-2	TGCGCCAGCAGGAGGGGACAGGCGACGATCTATGGCTACACCTTC	CASRRGQATIYGYTF
TRBV9	-	-	TRBJ2-3	TGTGCCAGCAGCGTAGAGTTAGGTGGCGGCGGGTCTCCCCAGTATTTT	CASSVELGGGGSPQYF
TRBV10-3	TRBD1	-	TRBJ2-5	TGTGCCATCAGTGGGGACAGGGGTGGGGCAGAGACCCAGTACTTC	CAISGDRGGAETQYF
TRBV9	TRBD1	-	TRBJ1-5	TGTGCCAGCAGCTCACAGGGGAATAGCAATCAGCCCCAGCATTTT	CASSSQGNSNQPQHF
TRBV19	TRBD1	once	TRBJ1-1	TGTGCCAGTAAAAAACAGGGGGACACTGAAGCTTTCTTT	CASKKQGDTEAFF
TRBV5-4	-	-	TRBJ1-3	TGTGCCAGCAGCTTGAGCGGGGGAAACACCATATATTTT	CASSLSGGNTIYF
TRBV7-8	TRBD2	-	TRBJ2-3	TGTGCCAGCAGCTTTAGACTAGCGGGAGGGCCTCAAGATACGCAGTATTTT	CASSFRLAGGPQDTQYF
TRBV6-6	-	-	TRBJ1-2	TGTGCCAGCAGTCGTACAGGATCCGATGGCTACACCTTC	CASSRTGSDGYTF
TRBV7-6	TRBD1	-	TRBJ2-7	TGTGCCAGCAGCTCCCCGGGGCAGGGGGCTGGGGAGCAGTACTTC	CASSSPGQGAGEQYF
TRBV27	-	-	TRBJ2-1	TGTGCCAGCAGTCCAGCAGGGGTTTACAATGAGCAGTTCTTC	CASSPAGVYNEQFF
TRBV25-1	-	-	TRBJ1-4	TGTGCCAGCCAGGACATTCTAGCTAATGAAAAACTGTTTTTT	CASQDILANEKLFF
TRBV12-5	-	-	TRBJ1-5	TGTGCTAGTGCCCCCGTTTTGGGTGGGGGCGCGATTCAGCCCCAGCATTTT	CASAPVLGGGAIQPQHF
TRBV11-2	TRBD1	-	TRBJ2-5	TGTGCCAGCAGGGCCGGGACAGGGGGCTTTAGGGGCCAAGAGACCCAGTACTTC	CASRAGTGGFRGQETQYF
TRBV7-8	-	-	TRBJ2-3	TGTGCCAGCAGCCCATTCACAGATACGCAGTATTTT	CASSPFTDTQYF
TRBV6-5	TRBD1	few	TRBJ2-7	TGTGCCAGCAGTTACCTGACAGGGGACGACGAGCAGTACTTC	CASSYLTGDDEQYF
TRBV6-5	TRBD1	-	TRBJ1-4	TGTGCCAGCAGTTTGACAGGGTTGTCAAAACTGTTTTTT	CASSLTGLSKLFF
TRBV7-3	-	few	TRBJ2-4	TGTGCCACCTCTCACAGAGTAGCCAAAAACATTCAGTACTTC	CATSHRVAKNIQYF
TRBV9	TRBD2	-	TRBJ2-1	TGTGCCAGCAGCGTAGTGACTAGCGGAGAGCAGTTCTTC	CASSVVTSGEQFF
TRBV5-6	-	few	TRBJ1-1	TGTGCCAGCAGCACCTGGGGAGGTGAAGCTTTCTTT	CASSTWGGEAFF
TRBV7-2	TRBD2	-	TRBJ2-2	TGTGCCAGCAGCACGCGACTAGCGGGCGTTACCGGGGAGCTGTTTTTT	CASSTRLAGVTGELFF
TRBV18	TRBD1	-	TRBJ1-2	TGTGCCAGCTCACCACCCCCGACAGGGGGCGACTATGGCTACACCTTC	CASSPPPTGGDYGYTF
TRBV5-1	-	few	TRBJ2-7	TGCGCCAGCAGCTCCGGGACATCTGGCGAGCAGTACTTC	CASSSGTSGEQYF
TRBV6-5	TRBD1	-	TRBJ2-7	TGTGCCAGCACCCCCCCGGGACAGAACTACGAGCAGTACTTC	CASTPPGQNYEQYF
TRBV6-5	-	-	TRBJ2-7	TGTGCCAGCAGTTACTCACCCCCCGCGGAGACCTACGAGCAGTACTTC	CASSYSPPAETYEQYF
TRBV21-1	-	-	TRBJ1-5	TGTGCCACCTATCGACCTGGGCCAAGCAATCAGCCCCAGCATTTT	CATYRPGPSNQPQHF
TRBV6-6	-	-	TRBJ2-2	TGTGCCAGCACCCAAACCTCCCAGGACACCGGGGAGCTGTTTTTT	CASTQTSQDTGELFF
TRBV13	TRBD2	-	TRBJ2-1	TGTGCCAGCAGCTCGGGACTAGCGGATAGACCCAATGAGCAGTTCTTC	CASSSGLADRPNEQFF